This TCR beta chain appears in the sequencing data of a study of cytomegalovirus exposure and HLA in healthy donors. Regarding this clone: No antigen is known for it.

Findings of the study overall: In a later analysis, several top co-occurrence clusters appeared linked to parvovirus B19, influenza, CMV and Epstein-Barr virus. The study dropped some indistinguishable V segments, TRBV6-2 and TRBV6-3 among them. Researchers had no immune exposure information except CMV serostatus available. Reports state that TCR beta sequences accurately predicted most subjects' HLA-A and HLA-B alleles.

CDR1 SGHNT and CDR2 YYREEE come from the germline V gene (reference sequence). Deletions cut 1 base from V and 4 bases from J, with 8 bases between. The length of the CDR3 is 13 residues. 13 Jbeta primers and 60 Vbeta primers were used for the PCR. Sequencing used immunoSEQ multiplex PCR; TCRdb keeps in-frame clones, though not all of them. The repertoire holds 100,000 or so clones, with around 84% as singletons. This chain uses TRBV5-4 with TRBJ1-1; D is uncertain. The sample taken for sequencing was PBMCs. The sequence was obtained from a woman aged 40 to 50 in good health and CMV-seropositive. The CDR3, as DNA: TGTGCCAGCAGCTTGATGGCTGGCACTGAAGCTTTCTTT. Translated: CASSLMAGTEAFF.